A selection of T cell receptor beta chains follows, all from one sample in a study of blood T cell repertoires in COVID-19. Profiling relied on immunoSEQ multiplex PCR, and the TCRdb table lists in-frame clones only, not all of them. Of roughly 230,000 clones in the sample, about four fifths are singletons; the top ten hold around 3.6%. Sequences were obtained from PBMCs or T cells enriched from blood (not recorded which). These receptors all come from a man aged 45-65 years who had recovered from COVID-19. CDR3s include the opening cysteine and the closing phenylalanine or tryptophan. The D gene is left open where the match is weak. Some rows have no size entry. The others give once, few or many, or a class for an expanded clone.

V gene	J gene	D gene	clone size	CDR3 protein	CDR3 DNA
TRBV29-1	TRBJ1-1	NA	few	CSAYSGTKNTEAFF	TGCAGCGCCTACTCCGGGACAAAGAACACTGAAGCTTTCTTT
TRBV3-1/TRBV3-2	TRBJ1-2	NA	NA	CASSQRQGNYGYTF	TGTGCCAGCAGCCAAAGGCAGGGTAACTATGGCTACACCTTC
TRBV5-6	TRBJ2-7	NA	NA	CASRVHGSSYEQYF	TGTGCCAGCCGCGTGCACGGGAGCTCCTACGAGCAGTACTTC
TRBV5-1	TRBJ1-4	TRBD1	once	CASSEGTGGLNEKLFF	TGCGCCAGCAGCGAGGGGACAGGGGGCCTTAATGAAAAACTGTTTTTT
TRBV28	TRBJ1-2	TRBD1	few	CASSLQGARGYGYTF	TGTGCCAGCAGCCTACAGGGGGCGCGGGGCTATGGCTACACCTTC
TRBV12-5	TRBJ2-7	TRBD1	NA	CASGLVTGPLYEQYF	TGTGCTAGTGGTTTGGTGACAGGGCCTCTCTACGAGCAGTACTTC
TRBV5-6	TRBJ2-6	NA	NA	CASSLPFSGANVLTF	TGTGCCAGCAGCTTGCCCTTCTCTGGGGCCAACGTCCTGACTTTC
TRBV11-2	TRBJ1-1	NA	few	CASSSLGPMNTEAFF	TGTGCCAGCAGCTCTTTGGGGCCGATGAACACTGAAGCTTTCTTT
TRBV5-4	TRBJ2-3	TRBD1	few	CASSHGQGATDTQYF	TGTGCCAGCAGCCACGGACAGGGGGCCACAGATACGCAGTATTTT
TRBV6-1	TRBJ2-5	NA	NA	CASSEQAVQETQYF	TGTGCCAGCAGTGAACAGGCTGTCCAAGAGACCCAGTACTTC
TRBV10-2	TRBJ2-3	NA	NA	CASSESRRGPGTDTQYF	TGCGCCAGCAGTGAGTCGAGGCGGGGGCCGGGCACAGATACGCAGTATTTT
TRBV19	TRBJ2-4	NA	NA	CASSRGMGAKNIQYF	TGTGCCAGTAGTAGAGGGATGGGTGCCAAAAACATTCAGTACTTC
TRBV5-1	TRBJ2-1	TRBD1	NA	CASSTSPGQGSSEQFF	TGCGCCAGCAGTACCTCCCCGGGACAGGGATCCAGTGAGCAGTTCTTC
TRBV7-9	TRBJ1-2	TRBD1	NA	CASSQGEANYGYTF	TGTGCCAGCAGCCAGGGGGAAGCCAACTATGGCTACACCTTC
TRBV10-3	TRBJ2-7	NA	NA	CAISEYGQDEQYF	TGTGCCATCAGTGAATACGGTCAGGACGAGCAGTACTTC
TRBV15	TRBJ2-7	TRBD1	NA	CATSRDETGVYEQYF	TGTGCCACCAGCAGAGATGAGACAGGGGTCTACGAGCAGTACTTC
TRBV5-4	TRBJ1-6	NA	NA	CASSLAQGSGSPLHF	TGTGCCAGCAGCTTGGCCCAGGGGAGCGGCTCACCCCTCCACTTT
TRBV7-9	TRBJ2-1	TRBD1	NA	CASSLGGWDRDYNEQFF	TGTGCCAGCAGCTTAGGCGGCTGGGACAGGGACTACAATGAGCAGTTCTTC
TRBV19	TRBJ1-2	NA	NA	CASSIDSNYGYTF	TGTGCCAGTAGTATAGACAGTAACTATGGCTACACCTTC
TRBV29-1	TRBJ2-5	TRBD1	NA	CSVVLVQGRGTQYF	TGCAGCGTTGTCCTGGTACAGGGGCGCGGGACCCAGTACTTC
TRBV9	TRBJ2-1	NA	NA	CASSPLRDISSEQFF	TGTGCCAGCAGCCCACTACGGGACATCTCAAGTGAGCAGTTCTTC
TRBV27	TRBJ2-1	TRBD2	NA	CASSGLAGYNEQFF	TGTGCCAGCAGTGGACTAGCGGGGTACAATGAGCAGTTCTTC
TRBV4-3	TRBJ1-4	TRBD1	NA	CASSQDLGTGDEKLFF	TGCGCCAGCAGCCAAGATCTGGGGACAGGGGATGAAAAACTGTTTTTT
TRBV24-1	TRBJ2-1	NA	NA	CATSDKGSVNEQFF	TGTGCCACCAGTGATAAGGGTAGCGTCAATGAGCAGTTCTTC
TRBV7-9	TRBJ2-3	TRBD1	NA	CASSSPPGTGGKDTQYF	TGTGCCAGCAGCTCTCCCCCCGGGACAGGGGGCAAAGATACGCAGTATTTT